This T cell receptor beta chain emerged from a study of blood T cell repertoires in COVID-19. Background on the study: Samples taken during acute and convalescent COVID-19 were collected in the United States, Italy and Spain. Sources were T cells, B-cell-depleted T cells, or PBMCs; the material itself was cDNA or gDNA.

In the source study's methods: Amplification with reference gene primers provided the estimates of nucleated cell counts. Produced via immunoSEQ multiplex PCR; TCRdb's table is partial and in-frame only. Clone size and the V and J calls come from that table; the DNA yielded D and trimming. The data contain some 120,000 clones, approximately 71% of them singletons. V lost 5 bases and J lost 3; bases outside the gene matches: 6. Germline CDR1 SEHNR, CDR2 FQNEAQ (reference sequence). This CDR3 is 14 amino acids long. This sequence originates from a human donor in a cohort sampled during active COVID-19. Input material: peripheral blood. This chain joins TRBV7-9 and TRBJ2-7; 8 bases are shared with TRBD1. The CDR3 here is CASSQGGQVYEQYF. CDR3 in DNA: TGTGCCAGCAGCCAGGGGGGACAGGTCTACGAGCAGTACTTC.